The present T cell receptor beta chain was sequenced within a study of follicular helper T cells after annual influenza vaccination. Sequencing of TCRB used Survey level resolution. Profiling relied on immunoSEQ multiplex PCR, and the TCRdb table lists in-frame clones only, not all of them. The sample shows roughly 15,000 clones, just under 80% of them seen only once. The time point: 2015-2016 season, pre-vaccination. There are 16 residues in the CDR3. Germline V gives CDR1 SGHDN, CDR2 FVKESK. V was clipped by 1 base and J by 0 bases, with 13 bases between them. The rearrangement joins TRBV14 to TRBJ2-7, with D possibly being TRBD2 (5 bases). This TCR was recovered from an adult who received the influenza vaccine. The specimen was CXCR5- memory CD4+ T cells sorted from blood, collected on the day of influenza vaccination. In DNA form, the CDR3 reads TGTGCCAGCAGCCAAGGTCATCTACGGGACTCCTACGAGCAGTACTTC. Translation: CASSQGHLRDSYEQYF.